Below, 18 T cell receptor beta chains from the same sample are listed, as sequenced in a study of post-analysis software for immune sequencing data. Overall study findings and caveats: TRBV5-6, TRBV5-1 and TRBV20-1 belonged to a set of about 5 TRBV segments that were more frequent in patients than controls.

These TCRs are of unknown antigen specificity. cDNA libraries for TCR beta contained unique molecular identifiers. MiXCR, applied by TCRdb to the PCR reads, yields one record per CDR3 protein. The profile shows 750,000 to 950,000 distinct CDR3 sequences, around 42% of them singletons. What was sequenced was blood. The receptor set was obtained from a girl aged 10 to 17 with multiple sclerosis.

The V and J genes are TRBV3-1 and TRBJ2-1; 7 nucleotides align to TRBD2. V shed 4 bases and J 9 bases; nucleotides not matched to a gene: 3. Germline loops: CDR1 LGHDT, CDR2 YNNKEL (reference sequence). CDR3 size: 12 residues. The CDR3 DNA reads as TGTGCCAGCAGCCCCAGACTAGCTGAGCAGTTCTTC. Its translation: CASSPRLAEQFF.

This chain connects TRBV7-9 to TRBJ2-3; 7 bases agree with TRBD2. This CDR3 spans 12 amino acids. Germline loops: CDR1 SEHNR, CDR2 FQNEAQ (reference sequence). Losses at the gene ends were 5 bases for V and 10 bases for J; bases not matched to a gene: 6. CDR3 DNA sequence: TGTGCCAGCAGCCCCCGGGACTATTCGCAGTATTTT. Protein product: CASSPRDYSQYF.

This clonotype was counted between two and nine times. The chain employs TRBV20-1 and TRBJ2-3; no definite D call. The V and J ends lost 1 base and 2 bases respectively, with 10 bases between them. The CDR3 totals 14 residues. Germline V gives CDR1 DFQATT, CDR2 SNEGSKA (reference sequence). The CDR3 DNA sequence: TGCAGTGCTAGAGTCGAACCCCACACAGATACGCAGTATTTT. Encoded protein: CSARVEPHTDTQYF.

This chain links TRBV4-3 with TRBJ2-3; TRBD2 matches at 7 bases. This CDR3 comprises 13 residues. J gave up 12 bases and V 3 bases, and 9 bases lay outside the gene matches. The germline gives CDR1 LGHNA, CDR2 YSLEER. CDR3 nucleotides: TGCGCCAGCAGCCAGGGGGGGAGCTTGATACAGTATTTT. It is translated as CASSQGGSLIQYF.

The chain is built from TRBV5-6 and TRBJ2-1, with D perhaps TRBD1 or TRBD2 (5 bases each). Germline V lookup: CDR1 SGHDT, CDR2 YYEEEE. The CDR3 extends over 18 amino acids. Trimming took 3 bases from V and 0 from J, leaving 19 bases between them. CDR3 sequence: CASSWRIGAALSYNEQFF. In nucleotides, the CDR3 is TGTGCCAGCAGCTGGAGGATAGGGGCGGCGCTCTCCTACAATGAGCAGTTCTTC.

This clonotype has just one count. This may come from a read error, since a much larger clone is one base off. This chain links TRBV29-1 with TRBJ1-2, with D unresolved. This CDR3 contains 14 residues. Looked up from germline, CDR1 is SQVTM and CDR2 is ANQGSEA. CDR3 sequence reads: CSVKMVGLGYDYTF. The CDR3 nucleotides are TGCAGCGTTAAGATGGTGGGGTTGGGCTATGACTACACCTTC.

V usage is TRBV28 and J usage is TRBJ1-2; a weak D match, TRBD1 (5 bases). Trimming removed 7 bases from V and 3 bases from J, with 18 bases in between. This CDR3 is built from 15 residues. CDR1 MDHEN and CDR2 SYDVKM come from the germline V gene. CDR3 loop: CASTERVRGDYGYTF. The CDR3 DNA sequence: TGTGCCAGCACCGAACGAGTGAGGGGCGACTATGGCTACACCTTC.

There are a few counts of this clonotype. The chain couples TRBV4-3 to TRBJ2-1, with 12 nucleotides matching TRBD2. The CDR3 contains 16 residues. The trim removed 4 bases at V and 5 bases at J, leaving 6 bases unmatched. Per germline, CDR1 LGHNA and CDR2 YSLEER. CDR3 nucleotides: TGCGCCAGCAGCCGCCGTCGACTAGCGGGAGACAATGAGCAGTTCTTC. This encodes CASSRRRLAGDNEQFF.

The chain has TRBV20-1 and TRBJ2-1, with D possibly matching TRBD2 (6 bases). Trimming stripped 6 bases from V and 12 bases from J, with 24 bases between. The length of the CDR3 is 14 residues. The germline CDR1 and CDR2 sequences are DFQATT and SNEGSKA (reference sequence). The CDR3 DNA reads TGCAGTGCGGCGGGATCCGTCGGGTTATATGGGCAGTTCTTC. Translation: CSAAGSVGLYGQFF.

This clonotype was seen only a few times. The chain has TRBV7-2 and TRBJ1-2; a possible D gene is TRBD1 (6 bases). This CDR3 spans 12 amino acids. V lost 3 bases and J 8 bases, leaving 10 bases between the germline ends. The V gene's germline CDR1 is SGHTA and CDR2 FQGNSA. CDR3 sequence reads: CASSLGHTGYTF. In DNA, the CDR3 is TGTGCCAGCAGCTTGGGACATACCGGCTACACCTTC.

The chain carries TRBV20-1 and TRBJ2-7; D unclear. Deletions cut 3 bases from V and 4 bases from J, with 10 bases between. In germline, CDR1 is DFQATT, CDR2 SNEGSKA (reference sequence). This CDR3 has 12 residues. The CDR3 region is CSASSKPYEQYF. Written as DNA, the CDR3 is TGCAGTGCTAGTTCGAAGCCATACGAGCAGTACTTC.

In DNA form, the CDR3 reads TGTGCCTGGAGTCGAGGAGCCAAAAACATTCAGTACTTC. Amino acids: CAWSRGAKNIQYF. The V and J genes are TRBV30 and TRBJ2-7; D gene uncertain. Near its end, the DNA agrees better with TRBJ2-4, so the J call may be wrong. The CDR3 totals 13 residues. The germline V gene has CDR1 GTSNPN and CDR2 SVGIG (reference sequence).

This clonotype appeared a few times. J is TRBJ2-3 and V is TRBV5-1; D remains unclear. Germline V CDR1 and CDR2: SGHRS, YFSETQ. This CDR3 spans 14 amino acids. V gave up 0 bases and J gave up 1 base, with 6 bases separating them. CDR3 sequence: CASSLVSGTDTQYF. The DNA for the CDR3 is TGCGCCAGCAGCTTGGTCAGCGGCACAGATACGCAGTATTTT.

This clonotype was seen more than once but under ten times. Here the CDR3 DNA reads TGTGCCAGCACCCCCGCCCGGGGGACGGGGACTGAAGCTTTCTTT. Its protein product is CASTPARGTGTEAFF. This sequence joins TRBV6-5 and TRBJ1-1; the D gene is possibly TRBD1 (5 bases). Trimming stripped 7 bases from V and 5 bases from J, with 20 bases between. From germline, CDR1 is MNHEY and CDR2 SVGAGI. This CDR3 is built from 15 residues.

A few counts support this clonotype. The CDR3 loop is CSADVGWGAGGEQYF. Written as DNA, the CDR3 is TGCAGCGCGGACGTAGGTTGGGGGGCGGGCGGCGAGCAGTACTTC. The chain couples TRBV29-1 to TRBJ2-7; perhaps D is TRBD1 or TRBD2 (6 bases each). Between the trimmed V and J ends, which lost 7 bases and 6 bases, there was a span of 25 bases. CDR3 length equals 15 residues. Germline V gene sequence: CDR1 SQVTM, CDR2 ANQGSEA.

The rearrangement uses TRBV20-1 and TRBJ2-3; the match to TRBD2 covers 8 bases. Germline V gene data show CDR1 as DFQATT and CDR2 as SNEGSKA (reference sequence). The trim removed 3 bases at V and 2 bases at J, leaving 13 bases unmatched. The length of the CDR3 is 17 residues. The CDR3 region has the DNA TGCAGTGCTAGGACCGATAGAGCGGGAGAAGCCACAGATACGCAGTATTTT. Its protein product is CSARTDRAGEATDTQYF.

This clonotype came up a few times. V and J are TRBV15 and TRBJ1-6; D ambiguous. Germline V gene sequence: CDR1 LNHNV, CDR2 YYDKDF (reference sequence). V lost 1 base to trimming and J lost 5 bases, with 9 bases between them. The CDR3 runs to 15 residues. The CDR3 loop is CATSRGPPDNSPLHF. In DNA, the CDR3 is TGTGCCACCAGCAGAGGCCCGCCGGATAATTCACCCCTCCACTTT.

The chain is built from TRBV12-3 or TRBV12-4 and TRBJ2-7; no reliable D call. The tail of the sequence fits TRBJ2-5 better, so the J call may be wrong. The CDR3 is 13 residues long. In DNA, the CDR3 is TGTGCCAGCAGTTTAGTCCGGACGGAGACCCAGTACTTC. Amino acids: CASSLVRTETQYF.